This is a list of T cell receptor beta chains from one sample in a study of blood T cells in healthy people across ages. TCRdb recomputed calls from the 5' RACE reads with MiXCR, one row per CDR3 protein. This table has about 1,400,000 distinct CDR3 sequences, 42% appearing once. The sequenced sample consisted of blood. The source of these receptors is a woman in her late teens or twenties in good health. Each CDR3 is given with its conserved first and last residue. A D gene is named only where the DNA matches it firmly. Size is omitted from some rows. Given values are once, few, many or a class for expanded clones.

TRBJ1-2	TRBD1	TRBV3-1	-	TGTGCCAGCAGCCAAGGTGGACAGGGGGCCGATGGCTACACCTTC	CASSQGGQGADGYTF
TRBJ2-5	TRBD2	TRBV20-1	few	TGCAGTACTAGCGGACCCCCACAAGAGACCCAGTACTTC	CSTSGPPQETQYF
TRBJ2-1	TRBD2	TRBV20-1	-	TGCGGTGCTAGTTCCAGCGGGGGGGCCCGTAATGAGCAGTTCTTC	CGASSSGGARNEQFF
TRBJ2-7	-	TRBV12-3/TRBV12-4	many	TGTGCCAGCAGCCCCGGTGGTGAGCAGTACTTC	CASSPGGEQYF
TRBJ2-7	TRBD1	TRBV28	many	TGTGCCAGCAGTTTCGATAAAATGACAGGGGGGGTCTACGAGCAGTACTTC	CASSFDKMTGGVYEQYF
TRBJ2-7	-	TRBV3-1	-	TGTGCCAGCAGCCAAGAAAGGGAGGTCGACGAGCAGTACTTC	CASSQEREVDEQYF
TRBJ2-5	TRBD1	TRBV15	-	TGTGCCACCAGCAGAACCGGACAGGGAGCTCAAGAGACCCAGTACTTC	CATSRTGQGAQETQYF
TRBJ1-1	TRBD1	TRBV27	-	TGTGCCAGCAGTTTATTACGACAGGGTAGCACTGAAGCTTTCTTT	CASSLLRQGSTEAFF
TRBJ2-7	-	TRBV6-2/TRBV6-3	few	TGTGCCAGCAGTTACGGGGGGCAGGCCTACGAGCAGTACTTC	CASSYGGQAYEQYF
TRBJ2-1	-	TRBV6-2/TRBV6-3	few	TGTGCCAGCAGTTTGGGGTCTACAAGGTACAATGAGCAGTTCTTC	CASSLGSTRYNEQFF
TRBJ1-1	-	TRBV14	-	TGTGCCACCTCTTACTACACGGGCACTGAAGCTTTCTTT	CATSYYTGTEAFF
TRBJ2-6	-	TRBV11-2	-	TGTGCCAGCACCATGGGGGCATTCGGGGCCAACGTCCTGACTTTC	CASTMGAFGANVLTF
TRBJ2-3	-	TRBV19	-	TGTGCCACCATACAAACCGGGACACCAGGGGATACGCAGTATTTT	CATIQTGTPGDTQYF
TRBJ2-3	-	TRBV12-3/TRBV12-4	-	TGTGCCAGCAGTCCTAGCGAAAGCACAGATACGCAGTATTTT	CASSPSESTDTQYF
TRBJ1-2	-	TRBV3-1	-	TGTGCCAGCAGCCAAGATCGGGCGTGGGGCTACACCTTC	CASSQDRAWGYTF
TRBJ2-2	TRBD2	TRBV6-5	-	TGTGCCAGCAGTTACTCAGTAGGGACTAAGCTCACCGGGGAGCTGTTTTTT	CASSYSVGTKLTGELFF
TRBJ2-7	TRBD1	TRBV6-2/TRBV6-3	-	TGTGCCAGCAGTTACTCGGGACAGGGTGGCTACGAGCAGTACTTC	CASSYSGQGGYEQYF
TRBJ2-1	TRBD1	TRBV5-5	-	TGTGCCAGCAGCTTAACAGGGGCCTACTACAATGAGCAGTTCTTC	CASSLTGAYYNEQFF
TRBJ1-5	TRBD1	TRBV20-1	-	TGCAGTGCTAGGGGGACAGGGGCCGCATCCAATCAGCCCCAGCATTTT	CSARGTGAASNQPQHF
TRBJ2-7	-	TRBV28	-	TGTGCCAGCAGTTTCCTGGCTAACGAGCAGTACTTC	CASSFLANEQYF
TRBJ1-2	TRBD1	TRBV2	-	TGTGCCAGCAGTGGTCGGGACAGGGCCTTGCATGGCTACACCTTC	CASSGRDRALHGYTF
TRBJ2-1	TRBD2	TRBV20-1	-	TGCAGTGCCCCCTCGAGCGGGGAAAGAAGGCAGTTCTTC	CSAPSSGERRQFF
TRBJ2-4	-	TRBV6-2/TRBV6-3	-	TGTGCCAGCACCTCAGGGGAACTGGCCAAAAACATTCAGTACTTC	CASTSGELAKNIQYF
TRBJ2-7	-	TRBV20-1	few	TGCAGTGCTAGTTCACAGAAAAGCTCCTACGAGCAGTACTTC	CSASSQKSSYEQYF
TRBJ2-3	-	TRBV4-2	-	TGTGCCAGCAGCCAAGCAGGTTCAACCGGCGCGGATACGCAGTATTTT	CASSQAGSTGADTQYF
TRBJ2-1	TRBD2	TRBV20-1	-	TGCAGTGCCACACTAGCGAAATTCTCCTACAATGAGCAGTTCTTC	CSATLAKFSYNEQFF
TRBJ1-1	-	TRBV12-3/TRBV12-4	-	TGTGCCAGCACCATCCTCGGGGGGACTGAAGCTTTCTTT	CASTILGGTEAFF
TRBJ2-3	-	TRBV12-3/TRBV12-4	few	TGTGCCAGCGCGCCCCTAGCGATCGCCTCCCCTAGCACAGATACGCAGTATTTT	CASAPLAIASPSTDTQYF
TRBJ1-6	-	TRBV7-2	many	TGTGCCAGCAGCCCTAATAATTCACCCCTCCACTTT	CASSPNNSPLHF